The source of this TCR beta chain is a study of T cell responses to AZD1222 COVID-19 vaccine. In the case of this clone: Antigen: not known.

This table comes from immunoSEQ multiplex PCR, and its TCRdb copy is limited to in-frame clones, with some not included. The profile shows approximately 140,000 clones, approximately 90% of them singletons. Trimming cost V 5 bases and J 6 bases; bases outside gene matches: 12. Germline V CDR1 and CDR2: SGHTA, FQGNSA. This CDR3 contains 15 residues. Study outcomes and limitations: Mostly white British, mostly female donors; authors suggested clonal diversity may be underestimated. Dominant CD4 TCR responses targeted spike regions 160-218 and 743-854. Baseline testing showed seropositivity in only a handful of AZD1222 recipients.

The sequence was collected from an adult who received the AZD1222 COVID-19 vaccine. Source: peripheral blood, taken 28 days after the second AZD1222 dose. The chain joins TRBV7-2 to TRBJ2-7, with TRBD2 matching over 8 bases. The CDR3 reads CASSQTPGGEVEQYF. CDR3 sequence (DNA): TGTGCCAGCAGCCAAACGCCCGGGGGGGAGGTCGAGCAGTACTTC.